One sample yielded the 26 T cell receptor beta chains listed below, sequenced in a study of T cells in Graves' hyperthyroidism and ophthalmopathy. Researchers amplified the TCR beta CDR3 regions from RNA transcripts. First-round RT-PCR with HTBI primers amplified the TCR CDR3 region. TCRdb ran MiXCR on the multiplex PCR reads and lists one entry per CDR3 protein. The top ten clones hold 33% of a sample with roughly 330,000 distinct CDR3 sequences, roughly 17% of them seen once. The source material was blood. Every receptor here comes from a man aged 30 to 39 with Graves' hyperthyroidism.

In its sample, this clonotype was seen many times. This sequence joins TRBV7-9 and TRBJ2-5, with 8 bases lining up with TRBD2. The trim removed 6 bases at V and 8 bases at J, leaving 14 bases unmatched. Germline CDR1 and CDR2: SEHNR and FQNEAQ (reference sequence). The length of the CDR3 is 15 residues. The chain's CDR3 is CASRASRAGEGTQYF. The CDR3 nucleotides are TGTGCCAGCAGGGCGTCCCGAGCGGGAGAAGGTACCCAGTACTTC.

The V gene is TRBV6-5, the J gene TRBJ1-5; D is unresolved. CDR3 length equals 13 residues. Germline V CDR1 and CDR2: MNHEY, SVGAGI. Trimming took off 0 bases at V and 6 bases at J, with 6 bases between the two ends. This CDR3 is CASSYSGSQPQHF. In DNA, the CDR3 is TGTGCCAGCAGTTACTCGGGCAGTCAGCCCCAGCATTTT.

This clonotype was observed a handful of times. This rearrangement joins TRBV30 to TRBJ1-5; 8 bases align to TRBD1. V shed 1 base and J 7 bases; nucleotides not matched to a gene: 6. Per germline, CDR1 GTSNPN and CDR2 SVGIG (reference sequence). This CDR3 is 14 amino acids long. The CDR3 loop reads CAWSAGGLRQPQHF. The CDR3 DNA sequence: TGTGCCTGGAGTGCAGGGGGCTTAAGACAGCCCCAGCATTTT.

This clonotype was observed many times. The chain recombines TRBV5-1 with TRBJ1-1; 9 bases map to TRBD1. The CDR3 has 16 amino acids. In germline, CDR1 is SGHRS, CDR2 YFSETQ. After removal of 2 bases from V and 3 bases from J, the junction contained 8 bases not matched to a gene. CDR3 region: CASSFVTGGADTEAFF. The CDR3 DNA reads as TGCGCCAGCAGCTTTGTCACAGGGGGCGCCGACACTGAAGCTTTCTTT.

This clonotype was counted ten times or more. CDR3 sequence reads: CSVRFLAGANNEQFF. DNA of the CDR3: TGCAGCGTTCGATTCCTAGCGGGAGCGAACAATGAGCAGTTCTTC. The rearrangement joins TRBV29-1 to TRBJ2-1, with 10 bases aligning to TRBD2. The ends lost 5 bases at V and 5 bases at J; junction bases unmatched: 9. Looked up from germline, CDR1 is SQVTM and CDR2 is ANQGSEA. The CDR3 covers 15 residues.

The table lists this clonotype with many counts. The chain employs TRBV12-5 and TRBJ2-5, with 11 bases fitting TRBD1. V was clipped by 4 bases and J by 5 bases; unmatched bases: 6. This CDR3 is built from 15 residues. Germline assignment: CDR1 LGHNT and CDR2 FRNRAP. CDR3 bases: TGTGCTAGTGGTTCCGGGACAGGGGGAATGGAGACCCAGTACTTC. This codes for CASGSGTGGMETQYF.

The sample holds many counts of this clonotype. The V and J genes are TRBV7-9 and TRBJ2-5; D may be TRBD1 (5 bases). V was shortened by 5 bases and J by 5 bases, with 18 bases between the two germline ends. Germline V lookup: CDR1 SEHNR, CDR2 FQNEAQ (reference sequence). This CDR3 region has 15 residues. CDR3 bases: TGTGCCAGCAGCCCCGACTGGGGCGCTCGGGAGACCCAGTACTTC. This translates into CASSPDWGARETQYF.

This clonotype showed up many times. The rearrangement uses TRBV7-8 and TRBJ2-1; D is undetermined. The V and J ends lost 2 bases and 4 bases respectively, with 12 bases between them. Looked up from germline, CDR1 is SGHVS and CDR2 is FQNEAQ. This CDR3 has 15 residues. The CDR3, as DNA: TGTGCCAGCAGCTTAAAGGTGGTCTTTTACAATGAGCAGTTCTTC. Protein product: CASSLKVVFYNEQFF.

This clonotype was detected many times. The chain carries TRBV20-1 and TRBJ2-3; TRBD2 matches at 13 bases. Germline V gives CDR1 DFQATT, CDR2 SNEGSKA (reference sequence). V gave up 1 base and J gave up 6 bases; unmatched junction bases: 10. CDR3 length: 17 residues. As DNA, the CDR3 is TGCAGTGCTAGAGTTGGTTGGACTAGCGGGAGAAAGGATACGCAGTATTTT. Amino acids: CSARVGWTSGRKDTQYF.

The gene calls are TRBV5-4 and TRBJ2-2, with a possible D match to TRBD2 (5 bases). The length of the CDR3 is 16 residues. Germline CDR1 SGHNT, CDR2 YYREEE (reference sequence). Trimming took 0 bases from V and 0 from J, leaving 9 bases between them. CDR3: CASSLGRVANTGELFF. The CDR3 DNA sequence: TGTGCCAGCAGCTTGGGGCGGGTCGCGAACACCGGGGAGCTGTTTTTT.

This clonotype was observed a few times. The chain recombines TRBV20-1 with TRBJ2-5; D is tentatively TRBD1 or TRBD2 (5 bases each). The CDR3 runs to 14 residues. Looked up from germline, CDR1 is DFQATT and CDR2 is SNEGSKA (reference sequence). Trimming pared 5 bases from V and 4 bases from J, leaving 17 bases between. For the CDR3, the DNA is TGCAGTGCTTCCGTCCCCGGGGCCGGAGAGACCCAGTACTTC. Translating it yields CSASVPGAGETQYF.

This clonotype was recorded only once. One junction end does not reproduce the germline sequence, and a read error may be involved. The rearrangement links TRBV20-1 to TRBJ2-1, with 8 bases aligning to TRBD2. CDR3 size: 11 residues. Germline-derived CDR1 and CDR2 are DFQATT and SNEGSKA (reference sequence). The CDR3: CSATQRELQLF. CDR3 coding DNA: TGCAGTGCTACCCAGCGGGAGCTGCAGCTCTTC.

This clonotype has a count of ten or more. This chain joins TRBV18 and TRBJ2-5; 8 nucleotides agree with TRBD2. The V and J ends lost 4 bases and 4 bases, in that order; junction bases with no gene match: 2. The CDR3 has 13 amino acids. Germline V gene lookup returns CDR1 KGHSH and CDR2 LQKENI. The CDR3, as DNA: TGTGCCAGCTCACTCCGGGAGGGAGAGACCCAGTACTTC. Translating gives CASSLREGETQYF.

This clonotype was seen just once. The chain joins TRBV25-1 to TRBJ2-3; 13 nucleotides match TRBD2. V dropped 3 bases and J dropped 4; count of bases not matched to a gene: 10. Per the germline V gene, CDR1 is MGHDK and CDR2 is SYGVNS. The CDR3 spans 18 residues. The CDR3 reads CASSDPTSGGGSADTQYF. In DNA form, the CDR3 reads TGTGCCAGCAGTGATCCAACTAGCGGGGGGGGCAGTGCAGATACGCAGTATTTT.

This clonotype was found many times. The chain recombines TRBV28 with TRBJ2-1, with 7 bases that match TRBD1. This CDR3 contains 16 residues. The trim removed 3 bases at V and 0 bases at J, leaving 5 bases unmatched. Germline CDR1 reads MDHEN; CDR2 reads SYDVKM. The CDR3 sequence is CASSFSGGSSYNEQFF. In DNA form, the CDR3 reads TGTGCCAGCAGTTTTTCAGGGGGAAGCTCCTACAATGAGCAGTTCTTC. The full variable domain, rest sourced from reference TRBV28 and TRBJ2-1, is DVKVTQSSRYLVKRTGEKVFLECVQDMDHENMFWYRQDPGLGLRLIYFSYDVKMKEKGDIPEGYSVSREKKERFSLILESASTNQTSMYLCASSFSGGSSYNEQFFGPGTRLTVL.

This clonotype showed up many times. The CDR3 here is CASSSGIPYGYTF. CDR3 nucleotide sequence: TGTGCCAGCAGCTCGGGGATTCCCTATGGCTACACCTTC. J is TRBJ1-2 and V is TRBV28, with D unclear. V lost 6 bases, J lost 4 bases, and 12 bases lay in between. CDR1 is MDHEN, CDR2 SYDVKM, per germline. CDR3 length equals 13 residues.

In this sample, this clonotype turned up a few times. The V and J genes are TRBV6-1 and TRBJ2-2; the D gene is possibly TRBD2 (5 bases). The germline V and J ends were trimmed by 6 bases and 6 bases, with 11 bases remaining between them. There are 13 residues in the CDR3. CDR1 is MNHNS and CDR2 is SASEGT in the germline V gene. The CDR3: CASRARGSGELFF. CDR3 coding DNA: TGTGCCAGCAGAGCCCGAGGGTCCGGGGAGCTGTTTTTT.

This clonotype was found many times. This chain joins TRBV30 and TRBJ1-1, with D perhaps matching TRBD1 (6 bases). The CDR3 spans 13 residues. Trimming removed 3 bases from V and 4 bases from J, with 12 bases in between. Germline V CDR1 and CDR2: GTSNPN, SVGIG (reference sequence). CDR3 residues: CAWRQGRGTEAFF. The CDR3 bases are TGTGCCTGGAGACAGGGACGGGGCACTGAAGCTTTCTTT.

This clonotype occurred many times. V usage is TRBV28 and J usage is TRBJ2-7; D possibly corresponds to TRBD2 (6 bases). Trimming left V 5 bases short and J 2 bases short, with 10 bases between. Per the germline V gene, CDR1 is MDHEN and CDR2 is SYDVKM. This CDR3 is 13 amino acids long. The CDR3 loop reads CASSNAGTYEQYF. In nucleotides, the CDR3 is TGTGCCAGCAGTAACGCGGGAACCTACGAGCAGTACTTC. The whole variable domain, remainder taken from reference TRBV28 and TRBJ2-7, is DVKVTQSSRYLVKRTGEKVFLECVQDMDHENMFWYRQDPGLGLRLIYFSYDVKMKEKGDIPEGYSVSREKKERFSLILESASTNQTSMYLCASSNAGTYEQYFGPGTRLTVT.

There are many counts of this clonotype. The V call is TRBV11-2, the J call TRBJ2-1; TRBD2 aligns across 8 bases. Germline-derived CDR1 and CDR2 are SGHAT and FQNNGV. With V trimmed by 3 bases and J by 8 bases, 6 bases remained unmatched. The length of the CDR3 is 14 residues. The CDR3 here is CASSFPAGDYEQFF. CDR3 sequence (DNA): TGTGCCAGCAGCTTCCCAGCGGGGGACTATGAGCAGTTCTTC.

This sequence joins TRBV15 and TRBJ2-1; no clear D. The germline V and J ends were trimmed by 6 bases and 7 bases, with 16 bases remaining between them. This CDR3 is 14 amino acids long. The V gene's germline CDR1 is LNHNV and CDR2 YYDKDF (reference sequence). CDR3 protein: CATRGPTGSNEQFF. The CDR3 nucleotides are TGTGCCACCAGGGGTCCCACCGGTAGTAATGAGCAGTTCTTC. The whole variable domain, filled in from reference TRBV15 and TRBJ2-1, reads DAMVIQNPRYQVTQFGKPVTLSCSQTLNHNVMYWYQQKSSQAPKLLFHYYDKDFNNEADTPDNFQSRRPNTSFCFLDIRSPGLGDTAMYLCATRGPTGSNEQFFGPGTRLTVL.

This clonotype has ten or more counts. This chain links TRBV28 with TRBJ2-4; 9 positions agree with TRBD1. V lost 5 bases, J lost 0 bases, and 5 bases stayed unmatched. In germline, CDR1 is MDHEN, CDR2 SYDVKM. The CDR3 consists of 16 residues. CDR3 loop: CASSEDRGLAKNIQYF. CDR3 nucleotides: TGTGCCAGCAGTGAGGACAGGGGCCTAGCCAAAAACATTCAGTACTTC.

This clonotype was counted ten times or more. J is TRBJ1-4 and V is TRBV7-2, with a possible D match to TRBD1 (6 bases). The germline CDR1 and CDR2 sequences are SGHTA and FQGNSA. The CDR3 extends over 15 amino acids. Deletions cut 5 bases from V and 0 bases from J, with 10 bases between. The CDR3 loop is CASSQDSSTNEKLFF. The CDR3 DNA sequence: TGTGCCAGCAGCCAGGACAGCTCAACTAATGAAAAACTGTTTTTT.

The chain employs TRBV6-9 and TRBJ1-5, with D hard to call. The germline gives CDR1 MNHGY, CDR2 SVAAGI. V was shortened by 2 bases and J by 7 bases, with 12 bases between the two germline ends. The CDR3 extends over 14 amino acids. The CDR3 reads CASSYGEGGQPQHF. The CDR3, as DNA: TGTGCCAGCAGTTATGGGGAGGGAGGACAGCCCCAGCATTTT.

The chain has TRBV10-3 and TRBJ2-1; 8 bases match TRBD2. The V and J ends lost 6 bases and 5 bases, in that order; junction bases with no gene match: 3. Germline CDR1 and CDR2: ENHRY and SYGVKD. The CDR3 contains 13 residues. The CDR3 nucleotides are TGTGCCATCAGGGTAGCGGGAAACAATGAGCAGTTCTTC. Its protein product is CAIRVAGNNEQFF.

This clonotype was counted a few times. The chain combines TRBV15 with TRBJ2-7, with 8 bases matching TRBD1. This CDR3 has 15 amino acids. V trimming: 2 bases; J trimming: 2 bases; junction bases outside the gene matches: 5. Germline V lookup: CDR1 LNHNV, CDR2 YYDKDF (reference sequence). The CDR3 DNA follows: TGTGCCACCAGCAGAACTGGACAGGGAACCTACGAGCAGTACTTC. It encodes CATSRTGQGTYEQYF.